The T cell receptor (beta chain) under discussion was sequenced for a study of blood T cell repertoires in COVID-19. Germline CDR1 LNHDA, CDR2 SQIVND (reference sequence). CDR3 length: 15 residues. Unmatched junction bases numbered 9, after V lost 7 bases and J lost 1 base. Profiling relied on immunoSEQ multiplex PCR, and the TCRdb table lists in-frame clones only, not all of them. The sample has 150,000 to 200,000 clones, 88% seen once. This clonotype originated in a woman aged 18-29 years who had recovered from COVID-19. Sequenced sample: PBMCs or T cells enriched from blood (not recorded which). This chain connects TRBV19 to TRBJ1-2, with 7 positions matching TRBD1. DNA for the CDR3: TGTGCCAGTAAAAAAACAGGGGAAGTTAACTATGGCTACACCTTC. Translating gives CASKKTGEVNYGYTF.